The next 18 T cell receptor beta chains were all read from a single sample in a study of spatial heterogeneity in lung cancer. Study-level results: One measure, the expanded intratumoral alpha and beta TCR count, tracked tumor mutation counts.

These receptors' targets are unknown. The sample's time point: sample taken at primary tumor resection. TCRdb reanalysed the 5' RACE reads using MiXCR and keeps one entry per CDR3 protein. The sample yields roughly 11,000 distinct CDR3 sequences, 9% to 14% seen once. Specimen: lung tumor tissue, collected at surgery. These receptor sequences come from a female donor with early-stage non-small cell lung cancer.

At least ten counts were recorded for this clonotype. The chain carries TRBV29-1 and TRBJ2-7; D perhaps matches TRBD2 (6 bases). There are 13 residues in the CDR3. Germline V CDR1 and CDR2: SQVTM, ANQGSEA. V lost 3 bases, J lost 6 bases, and 15 bases lay in between. CDR3 residues: CSVESGVNFEQYF. The CDR3 bases are TGCAGCGTTGAGTCGGGAGTTAACTTCGAGCAGTACTTC.

This clonotype has more than one count but fewer than ten. The V and J genes are TRBV7-2 and TRBJ2-3; no definite D call. Deletions cut 8 bases from V and 1 base from J, with 7 bases between. Germline values: CDR1 SGHTA, CDR2 FQGNSA. This CDR3 contains 12 residues. CDR3 sequence: CASLRGTDTQYF. CDR3 DNA: TGTGCCAGCCTCCGGGGCACAGATACGCAGTATTTT.

V is TRBV7-2 and J is TRBJ2-5, with 8 bases fitting TRBD1. Per germline, CDR1 SGHTA and CDR2 FQGNSA. The CDR3 extends over 14 amino acids. J lost 5 bases, V lost 5 bases, and 7 bases had no gene match. The CDR3 nucleotides are TGTGCCAGCAGCCCGGACAGGGCATCGGAGACCCAGTACTTC. This sequence encodes CASSPDRASETQYF.

Only a few counts were recorded for this clonotype. The V call is TRBV7-9, the J call TRBJ2-1, with TRBD1 identical over 11 bases. Germline loops: CDR1 SEHNR, CDR2 FQNEAQ (reference sequence). With V trimmed by 5 bases and J by 8 bases, 8 bases remained unmatched. The CDR3 is 15 residues long. CDR3 sequence (DNA): TGTGCCAGCAGCCCCCGGGACAGGGGGTCGGATGAGCAGTTCTTC. Translation: CASSPRDRGSDEQFF. Drawing the rest from reference TRBV7-9 and TRBJ2-1, the complete variable domain is DTGVSQNPRHKITKRGQNVTFRCDPISEHNRLYWYRQTLGQGPEFLTYFQNEAQLEKSRLLSDRFSAERPKGSFSTLEIQRTEQGDSAMYLCASSPRDRGSDEQFFGPGTRLTVL.

J is TRBJ1-2 and V is TRBV3-1; D not certain. The germline V gene encodes CDR1 LGHDT and CDR2 YNNKEL (reference sequence). The germline V and J ends were trimmed by 8 bases and 4 bases, with 17 bases remaining between them. CDR3 length: 14 residues. CDR3 protein: CASCPPGEGYGYTF. CDR3 sequence (DNA): TGTGCCAGCTGCCCCCCGGGTGAGGGCTATGGCTACACCTTC.

V and J are TRBV11-2 and TRBJ2-5; perhaps TRBD2 as D (5 bases). V dropped 5 bases and J dropped 5 bases, with 18 bases sitting between them. The CDR3 consists of 15 residues. The germline gives CDR1 SGHAT, CDR2 FQNNGV. The DNA of the CDR3 is TGTGCCAGCAGCGCGAATTATGGACTTTCGGAGACCCAGTACTTC. This codes for CASSANYGLSETQYF.

This clonotype is judged medium-sized (0.01 to 0.1%). The V call is TRBV30, the J call TRBJ2-1; D remains unclear. V was trimmed by 1 base and J by 8 bases, leaving 9 bases between them. The V gene's germline CDR1 is GTSNPN and CDR2 SVGIG (reference sequence). There are 12 residues in the CDR3. In DNA form, the CDR3 reads TGTGCCTGGAGTGGCGCTGGCGATGAGCAGTTCTTC. Amino acid sequence: CAWSGAGDEQFF.

This clonotype was detected only a few times. The chain uses TRBV3-1 and TRBJ1-6, with a tentative D call TRBD1 (6 bases). The V and J ends lost 5 bases and 8 bases respectively, with 13 bases between them. This CDR3 is 14 amino acids long. Germline V CDR1 and CDR2: LGHDT, YNNKEL (reference sequence). CDR3 DNA sequence: TGTGCCAGCAGCGTCCGGGACACGTATTCACCCCTCCACTTT. Translating it yields CASSVRDTYSPLHF.

The CDR3 sequence is CAGGTGAMNTEAFF. The CDR3 bases are TGTGCCGGCGGGACAGGGGCAATGAACACTGAAGCTTTCTTT. This chain uses TRBV7-9 with TRBJ1-1; 10 bases map to TRBD1. Germline values: CDR1 SEHNR, CDR2 FQNEAQ (reference sequence). This CDR3 contains 14 residues. After removal of 11 bases from V and 0 bases from J, the junction contained 6 bases not matched to a gene.

The chain couples TRBV7-2 to TRBJ1-5; D is unresolved. Germline V gene lookup returns CDR1 SGHTA and CDR2 FQGNSA. V lost 5 bases, J lost 7 bases, and 21 bases lay in between. The CDR3 has 16 residues. The CDR3 spells CASSLHGGGFGQPQHF. The CDR3 DNA is TGTGCCAGCAGCCTCCATGGAGGAGGGTTTGGACAGCCCCAGCATTTT.

By share, this clonotype ranks as medium-sized. CDR3: CASPRSRAFTGELFF. The CDR3 DNA reads as TGTGCCAGCCCGAGGTCCAGGGCTTTCACCGGGGAGCTGTTTTTT. The chain joins TRBV21-1 to TRBJ2-2; the DNA was not used to check the table's D call, TRBD1. TRBV21-1 is termed a pseudogene. The CDR3 covers 15 residues.

This clonotype appeared many times. CDR3 DNA: TGTGCCATCCAACAGGGACGCACAGATACGCAGTATTTT. Amino acid sequence: CAIQQGRTDTQYF. V and J are TRBV10-3 and TRBJ2-3; the D gene is possibly TRBD1 (6 bases). The CDR3 covers 13 residues. Germline V gene sequence: CDR1 ENHRY, CDR2 SYGVKD. Trimming pared 8 bases from V and 1 base from J, leaving 10 bases between.

In this sample, this clonotype turned up many times. V is TRBV20-1 and J is TRBJ2-7; 11 nucleotides line up with TRBD2. The CDR3 consists of 14 residues. V trimming: 6 bases; J trimming: 4 bases; junction bases outside the gene matches: 8. Germline V gene data show CDR1 as DFQATT and CDR2 as SNEGSKA (reference sequence). The CDR3 loop is CSAGRTSGQYEQYF. The CDR3 DNA is TGCAGTGCCGGGCGGACTAGCGGGCAGTACGAGCAGTACTTC.

There are many counts of this clonotype. The rearrangement joins TRBV7-2 to TRBJ2-3; maybe TRBD2 (5 bases). Per the germline V gene, CDR1 is SGHTA and CDR2 is FQGNSA. Trimming left V 6 bases short and J 1 base short, with 14 bases between. The CDR3 runs to 15 residues. Written as DNA, the CDR3 is TGTGCCAGCAGTATAAGCGGCTTGGGCACAGATACGCAGTATTTT. Translation gives CASSISGLGTDTQYF.

This clonotype was detected only a few times. This rearrangement joins TRBV10-2 to TRBJ2-5; D may be TRBD1 or TRBD2 (5 bases each). Trimming stripped 1 base from V and 4 bases from J, with 10 bases between. The CDR3 has 14 residues. CDR1 and CDR2 (germline): WSHSY, SAAADI. In DNA, the CDR3 is TGCGCCAGCAGTGAGTGGGGGAGCAGAGAGACCCAGTACTTC. This encodes CASSEWGSRETQYF.

This clonotype turned up a few times. V usage is TRBV10-3 and J usage is TRBJ2-2; 15 bases line up with TRBD2. V was clipped by 6 bases and J by 2 bases; unmatched bases: 4. This CDR3 has 17 amino acids. Per germline, CDR1 ENHRY and CDR2 SYGVKD. Here the CDR3 reads CAIRGTSGRPNTGELFF. CDR3 sequence (DNA): TGTGCCATCAGGGGGACTAGCGGGAGGCCCAACACCGGGGAGCTGTTTTTT.

This chain links TRBV29-1 with TRBJ2-2; D gene unclear. Germline assignment: CDR1 SQVTM and CDR2 ANQGSEA. CDR3 length: 14 amino acids. Trimming shortened V by 8 bases and J by 2 bases, and 15 bases separated the two germline ends. This chain's CDR3 is CSIAWGFNTGELFF. CDR3 bases: TGCAGCATCGCCTGGGGTTTCAACACCGGGGAGCTGTTTTTT.

This chain joins TRBV5-8 and TRBJ2-1, with D unclear. The CDR3 is 14 amino acids. Trimming pared 4 bases from V and 3 bases from J, leaving 11 bases between. CDR1 is SGHTS, CDR2 YDEGEE, per germline. The DNA for the CDR3 is TGTGCCAGCAGCCCGACACGAAACTACAATGAGCAGTTCTTC. This encodes CASSPTRNYNEQFF.